This T cell receptor (beta chain) was captured in a study of blood T cell repertoires in COVID-19. Here immunoSEQ multiplex PCR was the method, and the copy in TCRdb shows in-frame clones only, minus some. Seen here are about 150,000 clones, approximately 90% observed once, and the top ten hold approximately 4.5%. CDR1 and CDR2 (germline): SGHDT, YYEEEE. The CDR3 runs to 13 residues. V was pared by 1 base and J by 5 bases, with 9 bases between. Sequencing was carried out using PBMCs or T cells enriched from blood (not recorded which). The source is a man aged 50 to 59 who had recovered from COVID-19. The rearrangement joins TRBV5-6 to TRBJ1-1; perhaps TRBD1 as D (5 bases). CDR3 protein: CASSLSRGTEAFF. CDR3 DNA sequence: TGTGCCAGCAGCTTGAGTAGGGGTACTGAAGCTTTCTTT.